One and the same sample provided the 21 T cell receptor beta chains below, sequenced in a study of T cell responses to AZD1222 COVID-19 vaccine. Measured with immunoSEQ multiplex PCR; TCRdb has only the in-frame clones, and not every one. The data hold 110,000 or so clones, with 70% to 90% observed a single time. The material was peripheral blood, obtained 28 days after the second AZD1222 dose. Receptors were obtained from an adult who received the AZD1222 COVID-19 vaccine.

This clone showed up just once. This chain connects TRBV10-3 to TRBJ1-6; 9 nucleotides line up with TRBD1. CDR1 and CDR2 from the germline V gene are ENHRY and SYGVKD. V lost 5 bases, J lost 7 bases, and 3 bases stayed unmatched. This CDR3 is built from 14 residues. The CDR3 loop reads CAISTDRGNSPLHF. CDR3 nucleotide sequence: TGTGCCATCAGTACTGACAGGGGGAATTCACCCCTCCACTTT.

The chain recombines TRBV11-1 with TRBJ2-1; TRBD2 aligns across 10 bases. This CDR3 comprises 18 residues. Germline V CDR1 and CDR2: SGHAT, FQDESV (reference sequence). V lost 0 bases, J lost 0 bases, and 5 bases stayed unmatched. The CDR3 region has the DNA TGTGCCAGCAGCTTAGCGGTTCTAGCGGGGGCCTCCTACAATGAGCAGTTCTTC. Its protein product is CASSLAVLAGASYNEQFF.

V and J are TRBV7-8 and TRBJ1-3; D remains ambiguous. Germline V gene sequence: CDR1 SGHVS, CDR2 FQNEAQ. V lost 1 base to trimming and J lost 0 bases, with 10 bases between them. The CDR3 length is 16 residues. CDR3 sequence (DNA): TGTGCCAGCAGCTTAGGGGTCAGTAGCTCTGGAAACACCATATATTTT. It is translated as CASSLGVSSSGNTIYF.

This clone was observed once. This rearrangement joins TRBV4-2 to TRBJ1-5, with D possibly TRBD1 on 5 matching bases. The CDR3 has 15 residues. Trimming removed 1 base at V and 5 bases at J, with 12 bases between. CDR1 LGHNA and CDR2 YNFKEQ come from the germline V gene. CDR3 DNA sequence: TGTGCCAGCAGCCAAGTTCGACAGACCGATCAGCCCCAGCATTTT. Translating it yields CASSQVRQTDQPQHF.

The chain joins TRBV4-3 to TRBJ2-1, with a weak D call TRBD2 (5 bases). The CDR3 is 16 residues long. Trimming shortened V by 0 bases and J by 7 bases, and 16 bases separated the two germline ends. CDR1 is LGHNA, CDR2 YSLEER, per germline. DNA of the CDR3: TGCGCCAGCAGCCAAGAATCTAGCCCGCTTTATAATGAGCAGTTCTTC. It translates to CASSQESSPLYNEQFF.

The genes are TRBV11-3 and TRBJ2-7, with TRBD1 identical over 12 bases. CDR1 SGHNT and CDR2 YENEEA come from the germline V gene. CDR3 length: 14 amino acids. Trimming at V came to 8 bases and at J to 7 bases, leaving 9 bases not matched to a gene. DNA of the CDR3: TGTGCCAGCTCCTCGGGACAGGGGGCAAGGGAGCAGTACTTC. Encoded protein: CASSSGQGAREQYF.

V and J are TRBV28 and TRBJ1-1; the D gene is possibly TRBD1 (6 bases). The germline gives CDR1 MDHEN, CDR2 SYDVKM. V was trimmed by 6 bases and J by 4 bases, leaving 21 bases between them. The CDR3 runs to 16 residues. This CDR3 is CASSLPGGPYPTEAFF. The CDR3 DNA is TGTGCCAGCAGCCTCCCGGGGGGGCCTTACCCCACTGAAGCTTTCTTT.

The chain is built from TRBV24-1 and TRBJ2-6; 9 bases are shared with TRBD1. Per the germline V gene, CDR1 is KGHDR and CDR2 is SFDVKD. This CDR3 region has 17 residues. Unmatched junction bases numbered 3, after V lost 3 bases and J lost 1 base. The CDR3: CATSDPGQGSGANVLTF. CDR3 sequence (DNA): TGTGCCACCAGTGATCCGGGACAGGGTTCTGGGGCCAACGTCCTGACTTTC.

The DNA of the CDR3 is TGTGCCAGCAGCCGGGCAGGCTACGAGCAGTACTTC. It yields the protein CASSRAGYEQYF. The genes are TRBV5-6 and TRBJ2-7; D is unclear. In germline, CDR1 is SGHDT, CDR2 YYEEEE. The V end lost 4 bases, the J end lost 3 bases, and 8 bases lay between the germline ends. The CDR3 loop spans 12 amino acids.

This rearrangement joins TRBV11-2 to TRBJ1-3, with no clear D. The germline gives CDR1 SGHAT, CDR2 FQNNGV. The CDR3 spans 11 residues. Trimming cost V 5 bases and J 4 bases, with 3 bases left between them. The CDR3 region has the DNA TGTGCCAGCAGCCTAGGAAACACCATATATTTT. This encodes CASSLGNTIYF.

This chain uses TRBV7-8 with TRBJ1-1; no clear D. The CDR3 is 14 residues long. V was shortened by 9 bases and J by 0 bases, with 14 bases between the two germline ends. CDR1 and CDR2 (germline): SGHVS, FQNEAQ. The CDR3 DNA reads as TGTGCCAGTACTTCTGGGCATTTGAACACTGAAGCTTTCTTT. It is translated as CASTSGHLNTEAFF.

DNA of the CDR3: TGTGCCAGCAGTCCTACTAGCGGGGGGGCCTCCGGGGAGCTGTTTTTT. Translated, it gives CASSPTSGGASGELFF. This chain joins TRBV2 and TRBJ2-2, with TRBD2 identical over 13 bases. J was trimmed by 6 bases and V by 5 bases; bases with no gene match: 6. The germline V gene has CDR1 SNHLY and CDR2 FYNNEI. This CDR3 is built from 16 residues.

The chain couples TRBV2 to TRBJ1-1, with 7 bases that match TRBD1. Germline lookup yields CDR1 SNHLY and CDR2 FYNNEI. J was trimmed by 1 base and V by 2 bases; bases with no gene match: 13. The length of the CDR3 is 18 residues. The CDR3 DNA reads as TGTGCCAGCAGTGAAAGGGCGCCAGGGGGAAGACAGAACACTGAAGCTTTCTTT. Residues: CASSERAPGGRQNTEAFF.

Note on this clone: A read error may produce the germline difference seen at one junction end. The CDR3 region is CASTGAGDTIYF. The DNA of the CDR3 is TGTGCCAGCACGGGGGCTGGAGACACCATATATTTT. The rearrangement joins TRBV2 to TRBJ1-3, with D perhaps TRBD1 (6 bases). The germline V gene encodes CDR1 SNHLY and CDR2 FYNNEI. This CDR3 has 12 amino acids.

The chain recombines TRBV5-1 with TRBJ2-5, with 10 bases that match TRBD1. This CDR3 has 14 residues. With V trimmed by 6 bases and J by 5 bases, 7 bases remained unmatched. CDR1 is SGHRS and CDR2 is YFSETQ in the germline V gene. CDR3 nucleotides: TGCGCCAGCACCACGACAGGGGGCGCGGAGACCCAGTACTTC. Protein: CASTTTGGAETQYF.

V usage is TRBV28 and J usage is TRBJ2-2; unclear D gene. Between the trimmed V and J ends, which lost 5 bases and 7 bases, there was a span of 17 bases. The CDR3 runs to 15 residues. Germline V lookup: CDR1 MDHEN, CDR2 SYDVKM. The CDR3 spells CASSRNFNADGELFF. The CDR3 bases are TGTGCCAGCAGTCGAAACTTTAATGCCGACGGGGAGCTGTTTTTT. The full variable domain, with the rest looked up from reference TRBV28 and TRBJ2-2, is DVKVTQSSRYLVKRTGEKVFLECVQDMDHENMFWYRQDPGLGLRLIYFSYDVKMKEKGDIPEGYSVSREKKERFSLILESASTNQTSMYLCASSRNFNADGELFFGEGSRLTVL.

The chain couples TRBV5-4 to TRBJ2-3; TRBD2 might be the D (6 bases). The CDR3 has 14 residues. Per germline, CDR1 SGHNT and CDR2 YYREEE (reference sequence). V was clipped by 5 bases and J by 3 bases, with 13 bases between them. CDR3 residues: CASSSTGVTDTQYF. CDR3 sequence (DNA): TGTGCCAGCAGTTCGACGGGAGTTACAGATACGCAGTATTTT.

This sequence joins TRBV11-2 and TRBJ1-1; D remains unclear. The V and J ends lost 5 bases and 1 base respectively, with 8 bases between them. Germline CDR1 SGHAT, CDR2 FQNNGV. The CDR3 contains 13 residues. The DNA of the CDR3 is TGTGCCAGCAGCGCCCAACCGAACACTGAAGCTTTCTTT. It translates to CASSAQPNTEAFF.

This chain joins TRBV19 and TRBJ1-3; 8 nucleotides line up with TRBD1. The V gene end was trimmed by 3 bases and the J gene end by 2 bases; junction bases not matched to a gene: 3. This CDR3 has 15 amino acids. Germline CDR1 and CDR2: LNHDA and SQIVND (reference sequence). The CDR3 coding sequence is TGTGCCAGTAGTATGATGGACAGGGCTGGAAACACCATATATTTT. Translating it yields CASSMMDRAGNTIYF.

The J gene is TRBJ1-1, the V gene TRBV6-1; tentative D call: TRBD1 (6 bases). Per the germline V gene, CDR1 is MNHNS and CDR2 is SASEGT. This CDR3 has 14 residues. V was shortened by 5 bases and J by 1 base, with 11 bases between the two germline ends. The CDR3 reads CASSQRGGNTEAFF. The CDR3 DNA follows: TGTGCCAGCAGTCAACGAGGGGGGAACACTGAAGCTTTCTTT.

The chain recombines TRBV27 with TRBJ1-3, with no clear D. The length of the CDR3 is 14 residues. The germline gives CDR1 MNHEY, CDR2 SMNVEV (reference sequence). Deletions cut 0 bases from V and 0 bases from J, with 3 bases between. DNA of the CDR3: TGTGCCAGCAGTTTATCGCACTCTGGAAACACCATATATTTT. This translates into CASSLSHSGNTIYF.